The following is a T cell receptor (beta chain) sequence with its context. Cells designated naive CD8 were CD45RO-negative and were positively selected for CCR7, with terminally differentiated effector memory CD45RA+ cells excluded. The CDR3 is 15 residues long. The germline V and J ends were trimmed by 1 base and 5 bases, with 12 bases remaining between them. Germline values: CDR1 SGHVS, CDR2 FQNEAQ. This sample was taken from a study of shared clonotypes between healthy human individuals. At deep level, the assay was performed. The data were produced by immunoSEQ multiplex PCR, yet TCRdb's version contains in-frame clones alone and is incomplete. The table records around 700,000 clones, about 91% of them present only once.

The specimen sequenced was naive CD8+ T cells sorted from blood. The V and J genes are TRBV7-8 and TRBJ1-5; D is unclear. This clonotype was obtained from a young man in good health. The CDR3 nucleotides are TGTGCCAGCAGCTTAGGGTGGGCAGAAGATCAGCCCCAGCATTTT. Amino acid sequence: CASSLGWAEDQPQHF.